The 22 T cell receptor beta chains listed next were all sequenced from one sample in a study of blood T cells in healthy people across ages. Then a second PCR, running roughly 7 to 12 cycles, was carried out with a sample-barcoded 5' primer and a J-beta primer mix. TCRdb re-derived calls from the 5' RACE reads in MiXCR, one entry per CDR3 protein. The sample shows some 710,000 distinct CDR3 sequences, around 50% of them seen only once. The specimen sequenced was blood. Source of these receptors: a man at least 80 years old in good health.

The chain employs TRBV20-1 and TRBJ1-2, with 8 bases lining up with TRBD1. Germline values: CDR1 DFQATT, CDR2 SNEGSKA (reference sequence). The CDR3 totals 15 residues. Trimming cost V 4 bases and J 2 bases; bases outside gene matches: 9. This CDR3 is CSATQGDRGNYGYTF. In DNA, the CDR3 is TGCAGTGCTACCCAAGGAGACAGGGGAAACTATGGCTACACCTTC.

This clonotype was seen a single time. A much larger clone differs by one base, so this may be a read error. This rearrangement joins TRBV7-7 to TRBJ2-1, with D hard to call. The CDR3 runs to 13 residues. Per germline, CDR1 SSHAT and CDR2 FNYEAQ (reference sequence). This chain's CDR3 is CAGSLGSEDEQFF. The DNA of the CDR3 is TGTGCTGGCAGCCTGGGGTCAGAGGATGAGCAGTTCTTC.

This clonotype occurred once. The rearrangement uses TRBV20-1 and TRBJ2-1; the D call may be TRBD1 or TRBD2 (5 bases each). The V and J ends lost 5 bases and 5 bases respectively, with 7 bases between them. CDR3 size: 11 residues. Germline V gives CDR1 DFQATT, CDR2 SNEGSKA (reference sequence). CDR3 amino acids: CSAGTHNEQFF. In DNA form, the CDR3 reads TGCAGTGCTGGGACCCACAATGAGCAGTTCTTC.

This clonotype was counted at least ten times. This chain uses TRBV12-3 or TRBV12-4 with TRBJ2-1; the match to TRBD2 covers 7 bases. V was pared by 5 bases and J by 10 bases, with 5 bases of the junction left unmatched. CDR3 length: 12 residues. This CDR3 reads CASSPVGGEQFF. Written as DNA, the CDR3 is TGTGCCAGCAGTCCCGTCGGGGGGGAGCAGTTCTTC.

This rearrangement joins TRBV5-1 to TRBJ2-1; TRBD2 aligns across 13 bases. Germline loops: CDR1 SGHRS, CDR2 YFSETQ. The CDR3 is 16 amino acids. J gave up 8 bases and V 0 bases, and 5 bases lay outside the gene matches. CDR3 loop: CASSLALAGGPDEQFF. The CDR3 DNA is TGCGCCAGCAGCTTGGCACTAGCGGGAGGGCCTGATGAGCAGTTCTTC.

For this clonotype: Just one base apart from a much larger clone, this may be a read error. V usage is TRBV21-1 and J usage is TRBJ2-5; the tabulated D call, TRBD1, remains unverified against the DNA. Matching the DNA end better, TRBJ2-7 makes the J call doubtful. TRBV21-1 is a listed pseudogene. This CDR3 contains 13 residues. CDR3 in DNA: TGTGCCAGCACCCATGGACACCACTACGAGCAGTACTTC. Protein: CASTHGHHYEQYF.

V is TRBV7-9 and J is TRBJ2-1, with 9 bases that match TRBD2. Trimming took 1 base from V and 8 from J; bases not matched to a gene: 6. The CDR3 runs 15 residues. From germline, CDR1 is SEHNR and CDR2 FQNEAQ (reference sequence). The CDR3 nucleotides read TGTGCCAGCAGCTTAGGGCTAGCGGGAACGGATGAGCAGTTCTTC. Amino acids: CASSLGLAGTDEQFF.

V is TRBV20-1 and J is TRBJ2-7; D gene ambiguous. The V gene lost 5 bases and the J gene lost 0 bases, with 8 bases spanning the gap. CDR1 DFQATT and CDR2 SNEGSKA come from the germline V gene (reference sequence). This CDR3 contains 12 residues. CDR3 sequence (DNA): TGCAGTGCTCAGACTCACTCCTACGAGCAGTACTTC. Its protein product is CSAQTHSYEQYF.

This clonotype was seen a handful of times. The V and J genes are TRBV9 and TRBJ2-3; the match to TRBD2 covers 8 bases. Trimming removed 4 bases from V and 3 bases from J; junction bases left unmatched: 4. Germline V gene data show CDR1 as SGDLS and CDR2 as YYNGEE. The CDR3 has 14 amino acids. In nucleotides, the CDR3 is TGTGCCAGCAGCAAAGAGCGGGAGACAGATACGCAGTATTTT. Its translation: CASSKERETDTQYF.

In its sample, this clonotype was seen many times. This chain connects TRBV10-1 to TRBJ2-7, with D perhaps matching TRBD2 (5 bases). CDR1 is WNHNN and CDR2 is SYGVQD in the germline V gene (reference sequence). The V and J ends lost 4 bases and 5 bases respectively, with 9 bases between them. CDR3 length: 12 residues. CDR3 sequence reads: CASSGLAHEQYF. In DNA, the CDR3 is TGCGCCAGCAGTGGGCTAGCCCACGAGCAGTACTTC.

This clonotype was found once. The gene calls are TRBV20-1 and TRBJ2-5, with TRBD2 matching over 9 bases. Germline V gene lookup returns CDR1 DFQATT and CDR2 SNEGSKA (reference sequence). The CDR3 sequence is 14 residues long. Losses at the gene ends were 3 bases for V and 11 bases for J; bases not matched to a gene: 13. CDR3 region: CSASPPSGTDEQYF. CDR3 in DNA: TGCAGTGCTAGCCCGCCTAGCGGGACGGATGAGCAGTACTTC.

The J gene is TRBJ2-7, the V gene TRBV6-2 or TRBV6-3; D is unresolved. Germline assignment: CDR1 MNHEY and CDR2 SVGEGT. The V gene lost 8 bases and the J gene lost 0 bases, with 14 bases spanning the gap. The CDR3 consists of 14 residues. Written as DNA, the CDR3 is TGTGCCAGCTGTCCCCCGACGCCCTCCTACGAGCAGTACTTC. Protein sequence: CASCPPTPSYEQYF.

This clonotype turned up a few times. A much more abundant neighbour one base away suggests this may be a read error. The chain links TRBV29-1 to TRBJ2-5; D remains ambiguous. V lost 2 bases to trimming and J lost 11 bases, with 12 bases between them. The CDR3 contains 11 residues. Per germline, CDR1 SQVTM and CDR2 ANQGSEA. The CDR3 coding sequence is TGCAGCGTTGAACGAGCGACTGAGCAGTACTTC. Protein sequence: CSVERATEQYF.

The rearrangement uses TRBV5-5 and TRBJ1-1, with D possibly being TRBD1 (5 bases). This CDR3 has 14 amino acids. CDR1 SGHKS and CDR2 YYEKEE come from the germline V gene (reference sequence). Deletions cut 1 base from V and 3 bases from J, with 10 bases between. This CDR3 reads CASSLSWGYTEAFF. The CDR3 coding sequence is TGTGCCAGCAGCTTGTCGTGGGGGTACACTGAAGCTTTCTTT.

The chain is built from TRBV28 and TRBJ2-5, with a weak D call TRBD2 (7 bases). This CDR3 is built from 17 residues. V lost 2 bases to trimming and J lost 4 bases, with 20 bases between them. Germline V gene data show CDR1 as MDHEN and CDR2 as SYDVKM. The chain's CDR3 is CASSLEWVGGPRETQYF. The CDR3 nucleotides read TGTGCCAGCAGTTTAGAGTGGGTGGGGGGGCCGCGAGAGACCCAGTACTTC. The variable domain in full, with the rest retrieved from reference TRBV28 and TRBJ2-5, is DVKVTQSSRYLVKRTGEKVFLECVQDMDHENMFWYRQDPGLGLRLIYFSYDVKMKEKGDIPEGYSVSREKKERFSLILESASTNQTSMYLCASSLEWVGGPRETQYFGPGTRLLVL.

In this sample, this clonotype turned up a few times. This rearrangement joins TRBV29-1 to TRBJ2-3; TRBD1 agrees at 7 bases. J gave up 6 bases and V 0 bases, and 15 bases lay outside the gene matches. The CDR3 totals 17 residues. Germline CDR1 and CDR2: SQVTM and ANQGSEA. The DNA of the CDR3 is TGCAGCGTTGAAGACCCAGGTCGTGGCAGGGGGAGCGATACGCAGTATTTT. As protein: CSVEDPGRGRGSDTQYF.

The chain couples TRBV3-1 to TRBJ2-1, with D perhaps matching TRBD1 or TRBD2 (7 bases each). The CDR3 contains 17 residues. The germline V gene encodes CDR1 LGHDT and CDR2 YNNKEL (reference sequence). The V end lost 4 bases, the J end lost 6 bases, and 22 bases lay between the germline ends. The CDR3 reads CASSPLGGLADPNEQFF. In nucleotides, the CDR3 is TGTGCCAGCAGCCCCCTAGGGGGCCTAGCGGATCCCAATGAGCAGTTCTTC.

The chain has TRBV3-1 and TRBJ2-2; possibly TRBD1 or TRBD2 for D (6 bases each). V lost 1 base to trimming and J lost 1 base, with 10 bases between them. CDR3 size: 16 residues. CDR1 and CDR2 from the germline V gene are LGHDT and YNNKEL (reference sequence). For the CDR3, the DNA is TGTGCCAGCAGCCAAGCGGGGGCAAGGAACACCGGGGAGCTGTTTTTT. Its translation is CASSQAGARNTGELFF.

A word on this clonotype: The germline gene is not matched at one end of the junction; a read error may be the cause. This chain connects TRBV20-1 to TRBJ1-2; TRBD1 agrees at 9 bases. The germline gives CDR1 DFQATT, CDR2 SNEGSKA (reference sequence). The CDR3 has 14 amino acids. CDR3 coding DNA: TGCGGTGCTAGCCCGACAGGGGGGGAATATGGCTACACCTTC. It yields the protein CGASPTGGEYGYTF.

This chain links TRBV20-1 with TRBJ2-1; TRBD1 agrees at 7 bases. This CDR3 region has 15 residues. The V and J ends lost 6 bases and 0 bases, in that order; junction bases with no gene match: 8. Germline V gene lookup returns CDR1 DFQATT and CDR2 SNEGSKA (reference sequence). DNA of the CDR3: TGCAGTGCCGCTACGACAGGGAGCTCCTACAATGAGCAGTTCTTC. It is translated as CSAATTGSSYNEQFF.

This clonotype turned up a few times. The V gene is TRBV2, the J gene TRBJ2-1; 7 bases line up with TRBD2. The CDR3 loop spans 13 amino acids. The trim removed 3 bases at V and 10 bases at J, leaving 6 bases unmatched. From germline, CDR1 is SNHLY and CDR2 FYNNEI. This chain's CDR3 is CASSEGAGSEQFF. In DNA, the CDR3 is TGTGCCAGCAGTGAGGGAGCGGGATCCGAGCAGTTCTTC. Looking up the rest from reference TRBV2 and TRBJ2-1 gives the full variable domain: EPEVTQTPSHQVTQMGQEVILRCVPISNHLYFYWYRQILGQKVEFLVSFYNNEISEKSEIFDDQFSVERPDGSNFTLKIRSTKLEDSAMYFCASSEGAGSEQFFGPGTRLTVL.

In this sample, this clonotype turned up a few times. This rearrangement joins TRBV5-1 to TRBJ2-7; 9 bases fit TRBD1. V trimming: 4 bases; J trimming: 3 bases; junction bases outside the gene matches: 8. This CDR3 contains 15 residues. In germline, CDR1 is SGHRS, CDR2 YFSETQ. The CDR3 region is CASSLNPGQGYEQYF. CDR3 DNA sequence: TGCGCCAGCAGCCTAAACCCGGGACAGGGCTACGAGCAGTACTTC. Combining the CDR3 with reference TRBV5-1 and TRBJ2-7 gives the whole variable domain KAGVTQTPRYLIKTRGQQVTLSCSPISGHRSVSWYQQTPGQGLQFLFEYFSETQRNKGNFPGRFSGRQFSNSRSEMNVSTLELGDSALYLCASSLNPGQGYEQYFGPGTRLTVT.